A selection of T cell receptor beta chains follows, all from one sample in a study of response to subunit inactivated influenza vaccine. TCRdb redid the calling of the RT-PCR reads with MiXCR, one entry per CDR3 protein. The data contain 450,000 to 700,000 distinct CDR3 sequences, about 15% of them singletons. This specimen was PBMCs from blood, taken about 13 days after vaccination. These receptors were taken from a man in his fifties who received an inactivated influenza vaccine. Each CDR3 is given with its conserved first and last residue.

j_call v_call cdr3_aa
TRBJ1-6 TRBV7-2 CASSSRTGGSPLHF
TRBJ2-7 TRBV12-3/TRBV12-4 CASSFRSAYEQYF
TRBJ2-3 TRBV10-3 CAISETPAGGSTDTQYF
TRBJ2-3 TRBV3-1 CASSFRQGVTDTQYF
TRBJ2-3 TRBV5-1 CASSLDVWVGGTDTQYF
TRBJ2-1 TRBV19 CASSIFLPGQGRKNEQFF
TRBJ2-5 TRBV18 CASSPLESSQETQYF
TRBJ1-1 TRBV18 CASSPAGTGGVDTEAFF
TRBJ2-1 TRBV29-1 CSVDNNEQFF
TRBJ1-5 TRBV12-3/TRBV12-4 CASRPGGDQPQHF
TRBJ2-7 TRBV12-3/TRBV12-4 CASSLVLQGAYEQYF
TRBJ2-1 TRBV28 CASSGTGGFNEQFF
TRBJ1-3 TRBV9 CASSPATGGNTIYF
TRBJ1-2 TRBV5-6 CASSLQVWGYGYTF
TRBJ2-7 TRBV12-3/TRBV12-4 CASSFSDGGLGQYF
TRBJ1-3 TRBV7-9 CASRLLSSGNTIYF
TRBJ2-3 TRBV20-1 CSAAPLTPREYTQYF
TRBJ2-2 TRBV5-4 CASSLSRVGVQGTTGELFF
TRBJ1-5 TRBV6-2/TRBV6-3 CASSYGPIQPQHF
TRBJ2-4 TRBV6-2/TRBV6-3 CASSYSQWGAKTKNIQYF
TRBJ1-2 TRBV7-8 CASTAPGDYGYTF
TRBJ2-5 TRBV5-1 CASSLNIAGKSQETQYF
TRBJ1-4 TRBV30 CAWSRRGGWGEKLFF
TRBJ2-3 TRBV4-1 CASSQGQGSSDTQYF
TRBJ1-2 TRBV12-3/TRBV12-4 CASRGPPYGYTF
TRBJ2-7 TRBV11-2 CASSSPRGSSEQYF
TRBJ2-7 TRBV5-5 CASSPREQSSYEQYF
TRBJ2-3 TRBV2 CASTPLAASTDTQYF
TRBJ1-2 TRBV27 CASSLGTGQHYGYTF
TRBJ2-5 TRBV25-1 CASSQGLGLGVPETQYF
TRBJ2-4 TRBV3-1 CASSQGGRGLTKNIQYF
TRBJ2-7 TRBV12-3/TRBV12-4 CASTFDRVEQYF
TRBJ2-2 TRBV4-3 CASSQMTSENTGELFF